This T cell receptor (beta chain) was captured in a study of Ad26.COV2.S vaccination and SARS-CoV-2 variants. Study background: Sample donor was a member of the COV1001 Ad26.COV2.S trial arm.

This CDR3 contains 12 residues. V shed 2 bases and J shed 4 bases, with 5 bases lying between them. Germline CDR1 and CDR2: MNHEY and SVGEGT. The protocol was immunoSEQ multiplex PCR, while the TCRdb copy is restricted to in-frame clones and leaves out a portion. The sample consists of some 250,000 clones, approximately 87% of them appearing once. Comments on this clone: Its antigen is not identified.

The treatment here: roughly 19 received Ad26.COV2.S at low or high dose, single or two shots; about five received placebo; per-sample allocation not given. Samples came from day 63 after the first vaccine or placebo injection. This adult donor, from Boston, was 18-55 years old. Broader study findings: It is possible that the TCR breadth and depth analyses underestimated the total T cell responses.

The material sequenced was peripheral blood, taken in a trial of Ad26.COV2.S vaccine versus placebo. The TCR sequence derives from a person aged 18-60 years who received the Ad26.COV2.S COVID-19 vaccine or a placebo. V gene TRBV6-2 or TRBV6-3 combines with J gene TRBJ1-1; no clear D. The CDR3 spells CASSYTRTEAFF. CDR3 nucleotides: TGTGCCAGCAGTTACACCCGCACTGAAGCTTTCTTT.